This entry lists 16 T cell receptor beta chains sequenced from one sample in a study of human T cells and chemical hapten exposure. As for time point: patch test 2, 6 weeks after DPC sensitization. Treatment in this sample: therapeutic diphenylcyclopropenone sensitization with weekly scalp DPC. TCRdb passed the RACE reads through MiXCR, listing each CDR3 protein once. The sample has tens of thousands of distinct CDR3 sequences, 7.5% to 9.5% seen once; the top ten hold around 3%. The specimen was whole blood, collected in connection with sensitization to the hapten diphenylcyclopropenone (DPC). The receptor source for this set is a woman aged 50 to 65 with alopecia areata. Some clones in this sample may be carry-over from other donors' samples.

The gene calls are TRBV20-1 and TRBJ1-1, with D perhaps TRBD1 (5 bases). CDR1 DFQATT and CDR2 SNEGSKA come from the germline V gene (reference sequence). Trimming took off 3 bases at V and 5 bases at J, with 10 bases between the two ends. This CDR3 has 12 amino acids. The CDR3 region has the DNA TGCAGTGCTAGGGGGGGGAGGACTGAAGCTTTCTTT. This gives the protein CSARGGRTEAFF.

This clonotype was observed many times. J is TRBJ2-1 and V is TRBV12-3 or TRBV12-4; the match to TRBD1 covers 11 bases. V lost 6 bases and J lost 7; bases outside the gene matches: 5. The CDR3 loop spans 14 amino acids. CDR3 loop: CASSLGQGANEQFF. The CDR3 DNA follows: TGTGCCAGCAGCCTTGGACAGGGGGCTAATGAGCAGTTCTTC.

This clonotype was counted only a few times. This chain links TRBV18 with TRBJ2-7, with D hard to call. In germline, CDR1 is KGHSH, CDR2 LQKENI. The CDR3 runs 12 residues. The V end lost 1 base, the J end lost 2 bases, and 3 bases lay between the germline ends. The CDR3 DNA is TGTGCCAGCTCACCACTCCCCTACGAGCAGTACTTC. It is translated as CASSPLPYEQYF.

The rearrangement joins TRBV10-3 to TRBJ1-2, with 10 bases matching TRBD1. Trimming cost V 0 bases and J 0 bases; bases outside gene matches: 4. CDR1 is ENHRY, CDR2 SYGVKD, per germline. This CDR3 has 17 amino acids. The DNA for the CDR3 is TGTGCCATCAGTGAGTCGACAGGGGGCCTCGCTAACTATGGCTACACCTTC. This encodes CAISESTGGLANYGYTF.

A few counts support this clonotype. This rearrangement joins TRBV5-1 to TRBJ2-7; TRBD1 might be the D (6 bases). V lost 1 base and J 0 bases, leaving 20 bases between the germline ends. CDR3 length: 18 residues. The germline V gene has CDR1 SGHRS and CDR2 YFSETQ. The CDR3: CASSLRSQTSRGSYEQYF. For the CDR3, the DNA is TGCGCCAGCAGCTTGAGAAGCCAGACCTCCAGGGGCTCCTACGAGCAGTACTTC.

The V gene is TRBV4-2, the J gene TRBJ2-6; 15 nucleotides agree with TRBD2. The CDR3 is 19 amino acids. Trimming cost V 5 bases and J 4 bases; bases outside gene matches: 9. Germline lookup yields CDR1 LGHNA and CDR2 YNFKEQ. The CDR3 nucleotides are TGTGCCAGCAGCTTCTCGGGACTAGCGGGAGGACGGGGGGCCAACGTCCTGACTTTC. Protein sequence: CASSFSGLAGGRGANVLTF.

The V and J genes are TRBV5-1 and TRBJ2-7; 9 nucleotides align to TRBD2. Trimming removed 3 bases from V and 6 bases from J; junction bases left unmatched: 13. The CDR3 is 16 residues long. The germline gives CDR1 SGHRS, CDR2 YFSETQ. CDR3 in DNA: TGCGCCAGCAGCTCGGTGGTGTCTGCTAGCGGGACCGAGCAGTACTTC. It is translated as CASSSVVSASGTEQYF.

This clonotype was seen a handful of times. The rearrangement links TRBV9 to TRBJ1-2; D remains unclear. The CDR3 has 12 residues. The germline gives CDR1 SGDLS, CDR2 YYNGEE. V lost 0 bases and J 5 bases, leaving 5 bases between the germline ends. The DNA for the CDR3 is TGTGCCAGCAGCGTAGGTGGTTATGGCTACACCTTC. Translated, it gives CASSVGGYGYTF.

J is TRBJ1-5 and V is TRBV7-8, with D possibly TRBD1 on 6 matching bases. The CDR3 contains 12 residues. Trimming took off 5 bases at V and 8 bases at J, with 10 bases between the two ends. The V gene's germline CDR1 is SGHVS and CDR2 FQNEAQ. The CDR3 DNA follows: TGTGCCAGCAGCGCCCCAGGGGAGCCCCAGCATTTT. This encodes CASSAPGEPQHF.

The chain is built from TRBV7-2 and TRBJ2-1; D unresolved. Germline V gives CDR1 SGHTA, CDR2 FQGNSA. Trimming pared 3 bases from V and 7 bases from J, leaving 10 bases between. CDR3 length: 13 residues. The CDR3: CASSFRTLNEQFF. The CDR3 coding sequence is TGTGCCAGCAGCTTCAGGACCCTGAATGAGCAGTTCTTC.

A few counts support this clonotype. A junction end diverges from the germline sequence, so it may reflect a read error. This chain links TRBV16 with TRBJ1-1, with D perhaps matching TRBD1 (5 bases). CDR1 KGHSY and CDR2 FQNENV come from the germline V gene. The CDR3 runs to 15 residues. The CDR3 DNA sequence: TGTGCCAGCAGCCAACCCGATGAGGGGAGGACTGAGGCTTTCTTT. Protein product: CASSQPDEGRTEAFF.

This clonotype appeared many times. V and J are TRBV7-2 and TRBJ1-2; 8 bases match TRBD1. CDR1 is SGHTA, CDR2 FQGNSA, per germline. The trim removed 5 bases at V and 4 bases at J, leaving 6 bases unmatched. This CDR3 has 14 residues. The DNA for the CDR3 is TGTGCCAGCAGCACAATAACAGGGGGCTATGGCTACACCTTC. Translating it yields CASSTITGGYGYTF.

Many counts were recorded for this clonotype. This sequence joins TRBV15 and TRBJ1-1, with D unresolved. From germline, CDR1 is LNHNV and CDR2 YYDKDF (reference sequence). The CDR3 is 15 residues long. V was trimmed by 0 bases and J by 3 bases, leaving 11 bases between them. CDR3 DNA sequence: TGTGCCACCAGCAGAGAGGATAGGGCCTACACTGAAGCTTTCTTT. Amino acids: CATSREDRAYTEAFF.

This clonotype was counted only a few times. The chain joins TRBV12-3 or TRBV12-4 to TRBJ2-7, with 8 bases identical to TRBD1. The trim removed 5 bases at V and 6 bases at J, leaving 6 bases unmatched. This CDR3 has 13 residues. CDR3 protein: CASSLGQGPEQYF. For the CDR3, the DNA is TGTGCCAGCAGTCTCGGACAGGGACCCGAGCAGTACTTC.

This clonotype turned up a few times. This chain joins TRBV10-3 and TRBJ1-6, with 8 bases that match TRBD1. Germline CDR1 reads ENHRY; CDR2 reads SYGVKD. The CDR3 has 12 amino acids. The junction had 7 bases not matched to a gene; V was cut back by 10 bases and J by 11 bases. The CDR3 DNA follows: TGTGCCACAAGGGACAGGAGCGCACCCCTCCACTTT. Protein product: CATRDRSAPLHF.

The chain has TRBV21-1 and TRBJ2-3; the listed D gene, TRBD1, was not tested against the DNA. TRBV21-1 has pseudogene status. The CDR3 contains 16 residues. The CDR3 loop is CASSTPGLQSPDTQYF. CDR3 coding DNA: TGTGCCAGCAGCACTCCGGGCCTTCAAAGCCCAGATACGCAGTATTTT.